The sequence of this T cell receptor (beta chain) was determined in a study of long-term antiretroviral therapy in people with HIV. immunoSEQ v3.0 was run at survey level. Here immunoSEQ multiplex PCR was the method, and the copy in TCRdb shows in-frame clones only, minus some. The sample comprises 30,000 to 45,000 clones, around three quarters of which are singletons, and less than 6% rests with the top ten. Germline V gives CDR1 LGHNA, CDR2 YSLEER. Between the trimmed V and J ends, which lost 0 bases and 8 bases, there was a span of 13 bases. This CDR3 spans 15 amino acids. Study-level results: In HIV, the repertoires covered a tighter span of CDR3 lengths than in controls.

In the case of this clone: Its antigen is undetermined.

The receptor was derived from a man aged 25 to 40 with HIV. This rearrangement joins TRBV4-3 to TRBJ1-4; D is unresolved. Specimen: unsorted PBMCs, collected 3.4 years after starting antiretroviral therapy. The DNA for the CDR3 is TGCGCCAGCAGCCAAGATTGGCAGACGGACGAAAAACTGTTTTTT. Translated: CASSQDWQTDEKLFF.